This entry is about one T cell receptor beta chain. Antigen unknown. The record originates from a study of CXCR3-negative and CXCR3-positive naive CD8 T cells. Study information: The total count of TRB reads reached approximately 150 million, and each library contributed about 1.5 +/- 0.3 million. Study-wide points: Naive cells with CXCR3 showed TRB CDR3s that were more hydrophobic than those in CXCR3-negative naive cells.

Germline V CDR1 and CDR2: SGHTA, FQGTGA. This CDR3 region has 20 residues. Via 5' RACE with UMI labels, TRB cDNA libraries were prepared. TCRdb reprocessed the 5' RACE reads, with one entry per CDR3 protein and no DNA. The sample yields about 120,000 distinct CDR3 sequences, of which the top ten take up approximately 0.38%. Naive CD8+ T cells displayed a CD45RO-CCR7+CD27+CD95- phenotype. The sequenced sample was naive CXCR3+ CD8+ T cells from blood. The subset was: CD45RO-CCR7+CD27+CD95- naive CD8+ T cells expressing CXCR3 (TNR3+). The TCR comes from a human donor in good health. Some clones in this sample may be carry-over from other donors' samples. V usage is TRBV7-3 and J usage is TRBJ2-7; TCRdb returns TRBD2, unconfirmable since there is no DNA. CDR3 residues: CASSPTSGTSGSLGDYEQYF.